The 15 T cell receptor beta chains in this list originate from one sample, sequenced in a study of shared clonotypes between healthy human individuals (dated by TCRdb to 2018 to 2020). Libraries were made using the immunoSEQ multiplex PCR assay. This immuneACCESS table, as held by TCRdb, lists in-frame sequences with V and J called but not all clones. Of the missing ones, under half trace to an unresolved V gene in checked studies; the others have no known cause. The sample profile shows approximately 740,000 clones; around 74% of them were found once. The ten largest clones represent approximately 1.6% of the sample. Material for sequencing was memory CD4+ T cells sorted from blood. Interpreted using the paper, the cell subset or site label stands for: CD45RA-negative fraction. All receptors derive from a woman in her twenties or thirties in good health.

The chain has TRBV18 and TRBJ1-3; D perhaps matches TRBD1 (5 bases). Trimming shortened V by 3 bases and J by 0 bases, and 15 bases separated the two germline ends. CDR1 and CDR2 from the germline V gene are KGHSH and LQKENI. The CDR3 consists of 17 residues. In DNA, the CDR3 is TGTGCCAGCTCACCTACCAGGGCGGACGCCTCTGGAAACACCATATATTTT. This codes for CASSPTRADASGNTIYF.

The rearrangement uses TRBV6-1 and TRBJ2-7, with D perhaps TRBD2 (6 bases). The germline gives CDR1 MNHNS, CDR2 SASEGT. This CDR3 contains 17 residues. Trimming removed 2 bases at V and 3 bases at J, with 20 bases between. The CDR3 DNA sequence: TGTGCCAGCAGTGAAAAGGGTAGGCGGGATTATTTCTACGAGCAGTACTTC. Translated, it gives CASSEKGRRDYFYEQYF.

This chain links TRBV10-2 with TRBJ1-5; 12 nucleotides align to TRBD1. CDR1 is WSHSY and CDR2 is SAAADI in the germline V gene. This CDR3 contains 18 residues. V lost 3 bases, J lost 2 bases, and 8 bases stayed unmatched. This CDR3 reads CASSDDGTGGAGNQPQHF. DNA for the CDR3: TGCGCCAGCAGTGACGACGGGACAGGGGGCGCGGGCAATCAGCCCCAGCATTTT.

The chain recombines TRBV29-1 with TRBJ2-7; 7 positions agree with TRBD1. Germline V gene lookup returns CDR1 SQVTM and CDR2 ANQGSEA. The V segment lost 7 bases and the J segment 5 bases; nucleotides outside the gene matches: 5. The CDR3 runs to 11 residues. The CDR3 sequence: CSANRGNEQYF. The CDR3 DNA follows: TGCAGCGCTAACAGGGGCAACGAGCAGTACTTC.

This clone was seen only once. The chain joins TRBV2 to TRBJ2-2, with D uncertain. CDR1 SNHLY and CDR2 FYNNEI come from the germline V gene. The CDR3 is 15 residues long. With 2 bases removed from V and 2 bases from J, the gap between germline ends came to 9 bases. The CDR3 loop is CASSELTPNTGELFF. DNA for the CDR3: TGTGCCAGCAGTGAACTCACTCCAAACACCGGGGAGCTGTTTTTT.

There are many counts of this clone. A much larger clone differs by one base, so this may be a read error. Other DNA sequences within the sample encode an identical CDR3. The chain links TRBV7-9 to TRBJ1-3; tentative D call: TRBD1 (5 bases). From germline, CDR1 is SEHNR and CDR2 FQNEAQ (reference sequence). The CDR3 covers 13 residues. V was shortened by 5 bases and J by 2 bases, with 7 bases between the two germline ends. CDR3 sequence (DNA): TGTGCCAGCAGCCCAGGGACTGGAAACACCATATATTTT. Translation gives CASSPGTGNTIYF. Drawing the rest from reference TRBV7-9 and TRBJ1-3, the complete variable domain is DTGVSQNPRHKITKRGQNVTFRCDPISEHNRLYWYRQTLGQGPEFLTYFQNEAQLEKSRLLSDRFSAERPKGSFSTLEIQRTEQGDSAMYLCASSPGTGNTIYFGEGSWLTVV.

The chain carries TRBV19 and TRBJ2-5; TRBD2 is a possible D gene (6 bases). CDR3 length: 15 amino acids. V was shortened by 4 bases and J by 1 base, with 13 bases between the two germline ends. Germline values: CDR1 LNHDA, CDR2 SQIVND (reference sequence). Here the CDR3 reads CASSTQAGGQETQYF. The CDR3 DNA reads TGTGCCAGTAGTACTCAAGCGGGCGGCCAAGAGACCCAGTACTTC.

A word on this clone: Since a far larger clone is one base different, this is likely a read error. The chain employs TRBV5-4 and TRBJ2-7, with 8 bases identical to TRBD1. The length of the CDR3 is 12 residues. Germline V lookup: CDR1 SGHNT, CDR2 YYREEE (reference sequence). The J segment lost 5 bases and the V segment lost 3 bases, leaving 1 base of the junction unmatched. As DNA, the CDR3 is TGTGCCAGCAGCTCGACAGGGGACGAGCAGTACTTC. It specifies CASSSTGDEQYF.

This CDR3 is CASSPYRAGVEGNEQFF. CDR3 sequence (DNA): TGTGCCAGCAGCCCCTACAGGGCGGGAGTGGAGGGGAATGAGCAGTTCTTC. V gene TRBV7-9 combines with J gene TRBJ2-1, with TRBD2 as a possible D gene (7 bases). Germline CDR1 reads SEHNR; CDR2 reads FQNEAQ (reference sequence). V was trimmed by 5 bases and J by 7 bases, leaving 24 bases between them. The CDR3 has 17 residues.

For this clone: Other DNA sequences from this sample encode an identical CDR3 as well. This chain connects TRBV28 to TRBJ2-7, with 9 nucleotides matching TRBD1. V trimming: 5 bases; J trimming: 0 bases; junction bases outside the gene matches: 5. There are 15 residues in the CDR3. The germline V gene encodes CDR1 MDHEN and CDR2 SYDVKM. CDR3 in amino acids: CASSTRQGGSYEQYF. CDR3 DNA sequence: TGTGCCAGCAGTACTCGACAGGGGGGCTCCTACGAGCAGTACTTC.

V and J are TRBV5-4 and TRBJ2-1; 7 positions agree with TRBD2. Per germline, CDR1 SGHNT and CDR2 YYREEE (reference sequence). After removal of 5 bases from V and 9 bases from J, the junction contained 11 bases not matched to a gene. CDR3 length equals 14 residues. This CDR3 is CASSGTRGGGEQFF. Here the CDR3 DNA reads TGTGCCAGCAGTGGGACTCGCGGGGGTGGTGAGCAGTTCTTC.

The genes are TRBV5-1 and TRBJ2-5; 14 positions match TRBD2. After removal of 0 bases from V and 4 bases from J, the junction contained 8 bases not matched to a gene. The CDR3 loop spans 18 amino acids. Germline V CDR1 and CDR2: SGHRS, YFSETQ. The CDR3 region has the DNA TGCGCCAGCAGCTTGGCGGGACTAGCGGGAGCCGTGGGAGAGACCCAGTACTTC. Its translation is CASSLAGLAGAVGETQYF. Combining the CDR3 with reference TRBV5-1 and TRBJ2-5 gives the whole variable domain KAGVTQTPRYLIKTRGQQVTLSCSPISGHRSVSWYQQTPGQGLQFLFEYFSETQRNKGNFPGRFSGRQFSNSRSEMNVSTLELGDSALYLCASSLAGLAGAVGETQYFGPGTRLLVL.

The chain recombines TRBV9 with TRBJ1-4, with TRBD1 matching 8 bases. This CDR3 has 14 amino acids. V trimming: 3 bases; J trimming: 8 bases; junction bases outside the gene matches: 6. CDR1 and CDR2 (germline): SGDLS, YYNGEE. Here the CDR3 reads CASSAGTGREKLFF. As DNA, the CDR3 is TGTGCCAGCAGCGCCGGGACAGGCCGCGAAAAACTGTTTTTT.

This chain joins TRBV19 and TRBJ2-7, with 14 bases that match TRBD2. CDR3 length: 17 residues. CDR1 LNHDA and CDR2 SQIVND come from the germline V gene (reference sequence). V gave up 4 bases and J gave up 6 bases; unmatched junction bases: 11. In DNA, the CDR3 is TGTGCCAGTAGTACAACGACTAGCGGGAGGGGTAAGGGCGAGCAGTACTTC. This sequence encodes CASSTTTSGRGKGEQYF.

This chain connects TRBV6-6 to TRBJ1-6; TRBD1 matches at 8 bases. This CDR3 has 15 residues. From germline, CDR1 is MNHNY and CDR2 SVGAGI (reference sequence). The J segment lost 8 bases and the V segment lost 1 base, leaving 4 bases of the junction unmatched. In DNA form, the CDR3 reads TGTGCCAGCAGTTACTGGACAGGGCCGGATTCACCCCTCCACTTT. This sequence encodes CASSYWTGPDSPLHF.